These 19 T cell receptor beta chains were sequenced from one sample in a study of cytomegalovirus exposure and HLA in healthy donors. Primers included in the PCR were 60 Vbeta and 13 Jbeta primers. Sequencing used immunoSEQ multiplex PCR; TCRdb keeps in-frame clones, though not all of them. The sample includes about 140,000 clones, around 80% seen only once; the top ten take approximately 7%. Material for sequencing was PBMCs. The receptors come from a man between 40 and 49 years old in good health and CMV-seropositive.

The rearrangement links TRBV4-3 to TRBJ1-1, with TRBD1 matching 7 bases. The CDR3 is made up of 14 amino acids. With V trimmed by 5 bases and J by 4 bases, 7 bases remained unmatched. Germline CDR1 reads LGHNA; CDR2 reads YSLEER. The DNA of the CDR3 is TGCGCCAGCAGCACACTTGCAGGGGGCACTGAAGCTTTCTTT. It translates to CASSTLAGGTEAFF.

The chain joins TRBV15 to TRBJ2-1; D might be TRBD2 (6 bases). Looked up from germline, CDR1 is LNHNV and CDR2 is YYDKDF (reference sequence). The V gene lost 1 base and the J gene lost 7 bases, with 14 bases spanning the gap. The CDR3 is 15 residues long. The CDR3 spells CATSRGVGGRNEQFF. The CDR3 DNA reads as TGTGCCACCAGCAGAGGAGTGGGAGGTAGAAATGAGCAGTTCTTC.

The chain couples TRBV28 to TRBJ1-2, with D perhaps matching TRBD1 (6 bases). Trimming left V 4 bases short and J 3 bases short, with 24 bases between. Germline CDR1 and CDR2: MDHEN and SYDVKM. The CDR3 totals 18 residues. CDR3 sequence (DNA): TGTGCCAGCAGTTCCCCCCCCTGGGCCGTGGCAGGGGACTATGGCTACACCTTC. The encoded protein is CASSSPPWAVAGDYGYTF.

The chain combines TRBV5-4 with TRBJ2-7, with TRBD1 identical over 11 bases. Trimming at V came to 4 bases and at J to 7 bases, leaving 7 bases not matched to a gene. CDR1 and CDR2 from the germline V gene are SGHNT and YYREEE (reference sequence). The CDR3 consists of 14 residues. CDR3 sequence reads: CASSGQGAMREQYF. The CDR3 DNA follows: TGTGCCAGCAGCGGACAGGGGGCGATGAGGGAGCAGTACTTC.

This rearrangement joins TRBV4-3 to TRBJ1-3, with 8 bases that match TRBD1. CDR3 length equals 18 residues. Per germline, CDR1 LGHNA and CDR2 YSLEER. The V gene end was trimmed by 2 bases and the J gene end by 0 bases; junction bases not matched to a gene: 9. DNA of the CDR3: TGCGCCAGCAGCCAATTTTACGGGACAGGCTCCTCTGGAAACACCATATATTTT. Translating gives CASSQFYGTGSSGNTIYF.

This clone appeared a single time. The CDR3 DNA sequence: TGTGCCAGTAGTATAACGAGCTCGTCGAATGAGCAGTTCTTC. It yields the protein CASSITSSSNEQFF. V usage is TRBV19 and J usage is TRBJ2-1; the D is unclear. Germline CDR1 LNHDA, CDR2 SQIVND (reference sequence). V gave up 2 bases and J gave up 7 bases, with 12 bases separating them. The CDR3 spans 14 residues. Full variable domain (outside the CDR3, taken from reference TRBV19 and TRBJ2-1): DGGITQSPKYLFRKEGQNVTLSCEQNLNHDAMYWYRQDPGQGLRLIYYSQIVNDFQKGDIAEGYSVSREKKESFPLTVTSAQKNPTAFYLCASSITSSSNEQFFGPGTRLTVL.

The V gene is TRBV5-1, the J gene TRBJ2-7; D gene unclear. Germline-derived CDR1 and CDR2 are SGHRS and YFSETQ. This CDR3 spans 16 amino acids. V lost 4 bases, J lost 4 bases, and 21 bases lay in between. CDR3 sequence: CASSASGLNLPYEQYF. CDR3 coding DNA: TGCGCCAGCAGCGCCTCGGGTCTAAATTTGCCTTACGAGCAGTACTTC.

This clone was counted only a few times. The V gene is TRBV5-1, the J gene TRBJ1-1; 9 bases fit TRBD1. V lost 4 bases to trimming and J lost 5 bases; unmatched junction nucleotides: 6. Germline CDR1 reads SGHRS; CDR2 reads YFSETQ. This CDR3 is built from 14 residues. The DNA of the CDR3 is TGCGCCAGCAGCCTAATACAGGGGGCAACTGAAGCTTTCTTT. Translated: CASSLIQGATEAFF.

The gene calls are TRBV5-1 and TRBJ1-5; D not certain. V was shortened by 0 bases and J by 1 base, with 8 bases between the two germline ends. CDR3 length: 15 residues. The germline gives CDR1 SGHRS, CDR2 YFSETQ. For the CDR3, the DNA is TGCGCCAGCAGCTTGGCCGGGAGAAGCAATCAGCCCCAGCATTTT. Protein: CASSLAGRSNQPQHF.

The CDR3 is CAWRTSGSADTQYF. CDR3 sequence (DNA): TGTGCCTGGAGGACTAGCGGGAGTGCAGATACGCAGTATTTT. The chain carries TRBV30 and TRBJ2-3; 12 bases are a match to TRBD2. This CDR3 has 14 residues. Losses at the gene ends were 3 bases for V and 4 bases for J; bases not matched to a gene: 2. CDR1 is GTSNPN, CDR2 SVGIG, per germline (reference sequence).

This chain uses TRBV7-9 with TRBJ1-2, with 7 positions matching TRBD1. This CDR3 region has 15 residues. CDR1 and CDR2 from the germline V gene are SEHNR and FQNEAQ (reference sequence). Unmatched junction bases numbered 10, after V lost 5 bases and J lost 4 bases. In DNA, the CDR3 is TGTGCCAGCAGCAACGACCACGGGACAGTCTATGGCTACACCTTC. Translation gives CASSNDHGTVYGYTF. The full variable domain, with the rest looked up from reference TRBV7-9 and TRBJ1-2, is DTGVSQNPRHKITKRGQNVTFRCDPISEHNRLYWYRQTLGQGPEFLTYFQNEAQLEKSRLLSDRFSAERPKGSFSTLEIQRTEQGDSAMYLCASSNDHGTVYGYTFGSGTRLTVV.

The chain uses TRBV29-1 and TRBJ1-1, with 9 bases fitting TRBD1. This CDR3 region has 15 residues. The J segment lost 3 bases and the V segment lost 2 bases, leaving 7 bases of the junction unmatched. Germline values: CDR1 SQVTM, CDR2 ANQGSEA. In DNA, the CDR3 is TGCAGCGTTGAAACCGGGACAGGGTGGGACACTGAAGCTTTCTTT. It translates to CSVETGTGWDTEAFF.

The CDR3, as DNA: TGCGCCAGCAGTATGGGGGGTAGCAATCAGCCCCAGCATTTT. It is translated as CASSMGGSNQPQHF. The chain uses TRBV10-1 and TRBJ1-5; a possible D gene is TRBD1 (5 bases). The length of the CDR3 is 14 residues. Germline V gene lookup returns CDR1 WNHNN and CDR2 SYGVQD (reference sequence). The V end was cut by 5 bases, the J end by 0 bases, with 8 bases between.

The rearrangement links TRBV29-1 to TRBJ2-3; 10 bases fit TRBD2. J was trimmed by 6 bases and V by 1 base; bases with no gene match: 4. This CDR3 has 14 amino acids. CDR1 and CDR2 (germline): SQVTM, ANQGSEA. This chain's CDR3 is CSVEVASGGDTQYF. For the CDR3, the DNA is TGCAGCGTTGAAGTGGCTAGCGGGGGCGATACGCAGTATTTT.

The chain couples TRBV19 to TRBJ1-1; TRBD1 aligns across 7 bases. V lost 3 bases and J lost 3; bases outside the gene matches: 10. Germline CDR1 reads LNHDA; CDR2 reads SQIVND (reference sequence). This CDR3 spans 16 amino acids. The CDR3 loop reads CASSMGQLYKYTEAFF. DNA for the CDR3: TGTGCCAGTAGTATGGGACAGCTTTACAAATACACTGAAGCTTTCTTT.

V is TRBV7-2 and J is TRBJ2-7, with a possible D match to TRBD2 (8 bases). The CDR3 is 13 amino acids. From germline, CDR1 is SGHTA and CDR2 FQGNSA. V was pared by 5 bases and J by 12 bases, with 20 bases between. The CDR3 DNA follows: TGTGCCAGCAGCCCGGGGGGGACAGTCCATCGGTACTTC. It yields the protein CASSPGGTVHRYF.

The chain joins TRBV9 to TRBJ1-1, with D tentatively TRBD1 (5 bases). V lost 3 bases and J lost 0, with 9 bases in between. Germline V gene data show CDR1 as SGDLS and CDR2 as YYNGEE. CDR3 length: 14 residues. The chain's CDR3 is CASSARAVNTEAFF. CDR3 sequence (DNA): TGTGCCAGCAGCGCCAGGGCTGTGAACACTGAAGCTTTCTTT.

Only a few counts were recorded for this clone. This chain uses TRBV30 with TRBJ2-5, with D possibly matching TRBD2 (6 bases). The J call could be wrong; TRBJ2-7 is a better fit for the DNA end. The CDR3 spans 13 residues. Per germline, CDR1 GTSNPN and CDR2 SVGIG (reference sequence). This chain's CDR3 is CAWRREPKGEQYF. The DNA of the CDR3 is TGTGCCTGGAGACGGGAGCCTAAGGGCGAGCAGTACTTC.

This clone has only a few counts. The V and J genes are TRBV11-2 and TRBJ2-6; tentatively, D is TRBD1 (5 bases). CDR3 length: 15 amino acids. Germline V gene lookup returns CDR1 SGHAT and CDR2 FQNNGV. V lost 5 bases and J lost 0, with 8 bases in between. CDR3 in DNA: TGTGCCAGCAGCATGACAGTCTCTGGGGCCAACGTCCTGACTTTC. This codes for CASSMTVSGANVLTF.